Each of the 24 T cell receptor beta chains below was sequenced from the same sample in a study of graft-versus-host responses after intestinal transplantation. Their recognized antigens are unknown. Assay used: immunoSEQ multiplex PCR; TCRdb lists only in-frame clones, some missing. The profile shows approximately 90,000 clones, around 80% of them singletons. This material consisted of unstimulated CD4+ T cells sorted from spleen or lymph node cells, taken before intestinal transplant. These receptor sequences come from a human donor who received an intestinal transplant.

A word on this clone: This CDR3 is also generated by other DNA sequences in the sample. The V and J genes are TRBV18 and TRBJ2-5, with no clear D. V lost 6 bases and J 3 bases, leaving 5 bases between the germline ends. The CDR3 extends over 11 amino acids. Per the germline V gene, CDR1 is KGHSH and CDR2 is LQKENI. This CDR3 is CASSSEETQYF. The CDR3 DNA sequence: TGTGCCAGCTCTTCAGAAGAGACCCAGTACTTC.

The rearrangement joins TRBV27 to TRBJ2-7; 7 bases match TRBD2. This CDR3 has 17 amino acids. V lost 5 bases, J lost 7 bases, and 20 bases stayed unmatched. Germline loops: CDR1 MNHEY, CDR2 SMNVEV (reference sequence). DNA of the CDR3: TGTGCCAGCAGTCCGCTGGGGCTAGCGGTAGGTTCTAGGGAGCAGTACTTC. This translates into CASSPLGLAVGSREQYF.

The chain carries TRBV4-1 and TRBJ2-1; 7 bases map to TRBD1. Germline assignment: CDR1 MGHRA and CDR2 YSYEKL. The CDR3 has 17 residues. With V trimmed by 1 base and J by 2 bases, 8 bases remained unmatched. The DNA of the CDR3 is TGCGCCAGCAGCCAAGGACCCTACAGGGGACCCTACAATGAGCAGTTCTTC. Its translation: CASSQGPYRGPYNEQFF.

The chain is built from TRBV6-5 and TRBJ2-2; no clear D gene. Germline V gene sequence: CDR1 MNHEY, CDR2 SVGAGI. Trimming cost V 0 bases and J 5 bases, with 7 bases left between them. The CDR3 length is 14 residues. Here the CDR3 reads CASSYSRKTGELFF. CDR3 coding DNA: TGTGCCAGCAGTTACTCGAGGAAAACCGGGGAGCTGTTTTTT.

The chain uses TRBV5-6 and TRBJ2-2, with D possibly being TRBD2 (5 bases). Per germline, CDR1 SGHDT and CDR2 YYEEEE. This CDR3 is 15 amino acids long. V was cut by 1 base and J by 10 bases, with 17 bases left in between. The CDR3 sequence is CASSLTAVVREELFF. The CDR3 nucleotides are TGTGCCAGCAGCTTGACGGCAGTCGTGAGGGAGGAGCTGTTTTTT.

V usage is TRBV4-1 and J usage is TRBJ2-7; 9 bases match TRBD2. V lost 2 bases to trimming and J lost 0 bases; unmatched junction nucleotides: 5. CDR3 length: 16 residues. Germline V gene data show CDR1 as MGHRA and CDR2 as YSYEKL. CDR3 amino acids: CASSQSGGPLSYEQYF. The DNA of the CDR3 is TGCGCCAGCAGCCAAAGCGGGGGGCCCCTCTCCTACGAGCAGTACTTC.

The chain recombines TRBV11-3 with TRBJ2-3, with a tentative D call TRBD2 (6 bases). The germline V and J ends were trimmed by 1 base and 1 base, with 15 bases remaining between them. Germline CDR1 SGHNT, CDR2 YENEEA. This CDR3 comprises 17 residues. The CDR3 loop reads CASSLGGDIAGTDTQYF. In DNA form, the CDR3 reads TGTGCCAGCAGCTTAGGAGGGGATATAGCGGGCACAGATACGCAGTATTTT.

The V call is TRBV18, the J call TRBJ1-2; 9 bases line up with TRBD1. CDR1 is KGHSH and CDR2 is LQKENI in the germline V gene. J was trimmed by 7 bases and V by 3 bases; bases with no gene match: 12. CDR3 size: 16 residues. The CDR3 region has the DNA TGTGCCAGCTCACCCCTCCGGCCGGGACAGGGACCTGGCTACACCTTC. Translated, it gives CASSPLRPGQGPGYTF.

The CDR3 DNA reads as TGTGCCAGCAGTTACTCAGCAGGGGCCTACGAGCAGTACTTC. Translated, it gives CASSYSAGAYEQYF. The chain has TRBV6-5 and TRBJ2-7; perhaps TRBD1 as D (6 bases). Germline V gene data show CDR1 as MNHEY and CDR2 as SVGAGI. The V and J ends lost 0 bases and 2 bases respectively, with 8 bases between them. The CDR3 consists of 14 residues.

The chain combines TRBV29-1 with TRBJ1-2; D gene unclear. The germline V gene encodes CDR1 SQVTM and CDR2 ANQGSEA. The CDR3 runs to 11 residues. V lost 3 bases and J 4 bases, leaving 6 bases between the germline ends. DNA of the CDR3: TGCAGCGTTGACAGAGGCTATGGCTACACCTTC. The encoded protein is CSVDRGYGYTF.

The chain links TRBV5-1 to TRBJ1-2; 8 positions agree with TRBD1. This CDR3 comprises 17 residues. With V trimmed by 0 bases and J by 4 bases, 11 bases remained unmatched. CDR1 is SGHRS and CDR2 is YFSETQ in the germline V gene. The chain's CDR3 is CASSLAGVGQAIYGYTF. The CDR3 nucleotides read TGCGCCAGCAGCTTGGCCGGGGTGGGACAGGCCATCTATGGCTACACCTTC.

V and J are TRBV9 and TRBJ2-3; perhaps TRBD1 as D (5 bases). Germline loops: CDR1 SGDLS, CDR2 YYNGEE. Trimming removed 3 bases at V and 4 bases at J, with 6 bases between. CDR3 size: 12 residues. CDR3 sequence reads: CASSGGADTQYF. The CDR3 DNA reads TGTGCCAGCAGCGGGGGCGCAGATACGCAGTATTTT. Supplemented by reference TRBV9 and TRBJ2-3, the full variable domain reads DSGVTQTPKHLITATGQRVTLRCSPRSGDLSVYWYQQSLDQGLQFLIQYYNGEERAKGNILERFSAQQFPDLHSELNLSSLELGDSALYFCASSGGADTQYFGPGTRLTVL.

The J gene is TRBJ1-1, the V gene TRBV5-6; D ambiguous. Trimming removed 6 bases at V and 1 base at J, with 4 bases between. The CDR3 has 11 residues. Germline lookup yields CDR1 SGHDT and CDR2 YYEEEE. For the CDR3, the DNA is TGTGCCAGCACAGGGAACACTGAAGCTTTCTTT. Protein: CASTGNTEAFF.

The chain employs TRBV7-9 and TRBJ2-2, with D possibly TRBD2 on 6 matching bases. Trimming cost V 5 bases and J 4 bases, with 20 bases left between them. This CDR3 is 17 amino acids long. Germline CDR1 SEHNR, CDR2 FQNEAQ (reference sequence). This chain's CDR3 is CASSPRGRGGGTGELFF. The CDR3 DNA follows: TGTGCCAGCAGCCCGAGGGGACGGGGAGGTGGCACCGGGGAGCTGTTTTTT. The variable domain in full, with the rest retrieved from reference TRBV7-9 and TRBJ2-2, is DTGVSQNPRHKITKRGQNVTFRCDPISEHNRLYWYRQTLGQGPEFLTYFQNEAQLEKSRLLSDRFSAERPKGSFSTLEIQRTEQGDSAMYLCASSPRGRGGGTGELFFGEGSRLTVL.

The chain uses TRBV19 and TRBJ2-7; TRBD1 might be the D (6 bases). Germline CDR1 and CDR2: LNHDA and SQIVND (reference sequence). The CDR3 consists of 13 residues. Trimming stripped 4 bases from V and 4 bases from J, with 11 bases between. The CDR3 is CASSKGTFYEQYF. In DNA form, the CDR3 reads TGTGCCAGTAGTAAAGGGACATTTTACGAGCAGTACTTC. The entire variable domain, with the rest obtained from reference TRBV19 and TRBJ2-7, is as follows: DGGITQSPKYLFRKEGQNVTLSCEQNLNHDAMYWYRQDPGQGLRLIYYSQIVNDFQKGDIAEGYSVSREKKESFPLTVTSAQKNPTAFYLCASSKGTFYEQYFGPGTRLTVT.

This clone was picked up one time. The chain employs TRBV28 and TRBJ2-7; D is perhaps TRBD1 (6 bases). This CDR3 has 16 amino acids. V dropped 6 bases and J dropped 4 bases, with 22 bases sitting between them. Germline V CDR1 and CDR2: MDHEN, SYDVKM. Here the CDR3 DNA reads TGTGCCAGCAGCTTCGCGTCCAGGGGCCTGGGGTACGAGCAGTACTTC. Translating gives CASSFASRGLGYEQYF. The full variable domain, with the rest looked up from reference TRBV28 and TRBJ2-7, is DVKVTQSSRYLVKRTGEKVFLECVQDMDHENMFWYRQDPGLGLRLIYFSYDVKMKEKGDIPEGYSVSREKKERFSLILESASTNQTSMYLCASSFASRGLGYEQYFGPGTRLTVT.

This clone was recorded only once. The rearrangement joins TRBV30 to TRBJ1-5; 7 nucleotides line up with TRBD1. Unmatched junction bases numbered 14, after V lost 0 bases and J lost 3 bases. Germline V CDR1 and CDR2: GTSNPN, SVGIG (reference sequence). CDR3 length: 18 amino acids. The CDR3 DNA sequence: TGTGCCTGGAGTGTAGGTTGGCCAGGGGGTAGGAACAATCAGCCCCAGCATTTT. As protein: CAWSVGWPGGRNNQPQHF.

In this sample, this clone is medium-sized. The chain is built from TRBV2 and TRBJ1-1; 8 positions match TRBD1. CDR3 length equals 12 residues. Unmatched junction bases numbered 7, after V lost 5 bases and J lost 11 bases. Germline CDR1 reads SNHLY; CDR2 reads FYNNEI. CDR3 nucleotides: TGTGCCAGCAGTATGGACAGGGAGGACGCTTTCTTT. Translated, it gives CASSMDREDAFF.

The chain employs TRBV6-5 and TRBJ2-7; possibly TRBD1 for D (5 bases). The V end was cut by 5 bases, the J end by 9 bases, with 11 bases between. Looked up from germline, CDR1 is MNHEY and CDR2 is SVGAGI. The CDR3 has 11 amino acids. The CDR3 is CASSLMGRQYF. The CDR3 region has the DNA TGTGCCAGCAGTCTCATGGGGCGGCAGTACTTC.

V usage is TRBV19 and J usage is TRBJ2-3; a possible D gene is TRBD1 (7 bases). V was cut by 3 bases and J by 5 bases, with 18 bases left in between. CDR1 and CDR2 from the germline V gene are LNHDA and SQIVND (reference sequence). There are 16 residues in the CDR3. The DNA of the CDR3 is TGTGCCAGTAGTATGAGTGCGGCAGGGGGGCAAGATACGCAGTATTTT. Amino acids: CASSMSAAGGQDTQYF.

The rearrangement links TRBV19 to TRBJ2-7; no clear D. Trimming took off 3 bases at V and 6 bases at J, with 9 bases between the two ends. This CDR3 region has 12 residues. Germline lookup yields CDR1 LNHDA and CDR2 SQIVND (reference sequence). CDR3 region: CASSIPVSEQYF. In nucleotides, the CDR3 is TGTGCCAGTAGTATCCCCGTCTCCGAGCAGTACTTC.

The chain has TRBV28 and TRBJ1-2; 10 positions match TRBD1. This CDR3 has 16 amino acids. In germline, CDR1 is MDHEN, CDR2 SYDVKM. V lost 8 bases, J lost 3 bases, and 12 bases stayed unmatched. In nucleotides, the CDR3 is TGTGCCAGCGAGGACTACAGCGGGACAGGGGACTATGGCTACACCTTC. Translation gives CASEDYSGTGDYGYTF.

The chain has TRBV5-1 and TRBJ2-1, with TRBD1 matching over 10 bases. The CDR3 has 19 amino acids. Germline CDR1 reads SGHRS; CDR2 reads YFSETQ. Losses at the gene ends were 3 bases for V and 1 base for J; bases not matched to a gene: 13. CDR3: CASSSAGQGMLRSYNEQFF. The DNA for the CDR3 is TGCGCCAGCAGCTCAGCGGGACAGGGGATGCTAAGATCCTACAATGAGCAGTTCTTC. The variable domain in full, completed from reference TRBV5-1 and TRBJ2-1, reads KAGVTQTPRYLIKTRGQQVTLSCSPISGHRSVSWYQQTPGQGLQFLFEYFSETQRNKGNFPGRFSGRQFSNSRSEMNVSTLELGDSALYLCASSSAGQGMLRSYNEQFFGPGTRLTVL.

CDR3 amino acids: CASGTGEGGYTF. The DNA of the CDR3 is TGCGCCAGCGGGACAGGGGAAGGTGGCTACACCTTC. This chain uses TRBV5-1 with TRBJ1-2, with 10 positions matching TRBD1. With V trimmed by 7 bases and J by 7 bases, 4 bases remained unmatched. The V gene's germline CDR1 is SGHRS and CDR2 YFSETQ. The CDR3 has 12 amino acids.